This entry lists 28 T cell receptor beta chains sequenced from one sample in a study of blood T cell repertoires in COVID-19. Only in-frame clones appear in the TCRdb table, and some are missing; sequencing was by immunoSEQ multiplex PCR. The table records about 190,000 clones, 80% to 90% of them present only once. The sample was peripheral blood. These receptor sequences come from a woman in her sixties or seventies with active or convalescent COVID-19.

J is TRBJ1-1 and V is TRBV7-3, with TRBD1 as a possible D gene (6 bases). V was trimmed by 5 bases and J by 3 bases, leaving 10 bases between them. This CDR3 has 13 residues. Germline-derived CDR1 and CDR2 are SGHTA and FQGTGA. CDR3 in DNA: TGTGCCAGCAGCATTCAGGGGTACACTGAAGCTTTCTTT. The encoded protein is CASSIQGYTEAFF.

This clone showed up just a few times. This chain joins TRBV12-2 and TRBJ1-3; the tabulated D call, TRBD1, remains unverified against the DNA. TRBV12-2 is deemed a pseudogene. The CDR3 covers 21 residues. CDR3 DNA sequence: TGTGCAAGTCGCTTAGCCTCTCGCCGGGACAGTGGCCGGGACTCTGGAAACACCATATATTTT. The encoded protein is CASRLASRRDSGRDSGNTIYF.

V and J are TRBV19 and TRBJ1-3; unclear D gene. With 6 bases removed from V and 0 bases from J, the gap between germline ends came to 9 bases. In germline, CDR1 is LNHDA, CDR2 SQIVND (reference sequence). The CDR3 runs 14 residues. The CDR3 coding sequence is TGTGCCAGTAGGCTCGGGTCCTCTGGAAACACCATATATTTT. Its translation is CASRLGSSGNTIYF.

The rearrangement uses TRBV3-1 (or the pseudogene TRBV3-2) and TRBJ2-1, with 7 bases aligning to TRBD2. Germline loops: CDR1 LGHDT, CDR2 YNNKEL (reference sequence). CDR3 length: 15 residues. The V and J ends lost 1 base and 7 bases, in that order; junction bases with no gene match: 7. The DNA for the CDR3 is TGTGCCAGCAGCCAAGGGTGGGAGGGGAAGAATGAGCAGTTCTTC. This translates into CASSQGWEGKNEQFF.

This clone came up a few times. V and J are TRBV11-2 and TRBJ2-7; D may be TRBD1 (6 bases). The V and J ends lost 2 bases and 2 bases respectively, with 19 bases between them. The germline V gene encodes CDR1 SGHAT and CDR2 FQNNGV. The CDR3 length is 17 residues. The CDR3 DNA is TGTGCCAGCAGCTTATTACCAGGGGCAGCACAAGCCTACGAGCAGTACTTC. Translated: CASSLLPGAAQAYEQYF.

The CDR3 nucleotides are TGTGCCAGCAGTGCTTCGACAGGGAGCTATGGCTACACCTTC. Protein sequence: CASSASTGSYGYTF. This chain links TRBV6-4 with TRBJ1-2; TRBD1 agrees at 7 bases. The CDR3 runs to 14 residues. Germline loops: CDR1 MRHNA, CDR2 SNTAGT. V lost 4 bases, J lost 4 bases, and 6 bases stayed unmatched.

About this clone: One end of the junction does not line up with germline, which may come from a read error. V usage is TRBV19 and J usage is TRBJ1-2; maybe TRBD1 (6 bases). CDR3 length: 15 amino acids. Germline V CDR1 and CDR2: LNHDA, SQIVND (reference sequence). The CDR3 is CASTGTPFSNYGYTF. The CDR3 DNA follows: TGTGCAAGTACCGGGACACCTTTCTCTAACTATGGCTACACCTTC.

A note on this clone: At one end the junction does not follow the germline gene, possibly because of a read error. The rearrangement uses TRBV7-7 and TRBJ2-7; tentatively, D is TRBD2 (5 bases). The CDR3 has 16 amino acids. CDR1 and CDR2 from the germline V gene are SSHAT and FNYEAQ (reference sequence). DNA of the CDR3: TGTGCTAGCAGCAGCAGCGGAAGCCTTCTCTCCTACGAGCAGTACTTC. It specifies CASSSSGSLLSYEQYF.

V and J are TRBV9 and TRBJ2-3; 10 nucleotides match TRBD2. The V gene's germline CDR1 is SGDLS and CDR2 YYNGEE. J was trimmed by 9 bases and V by 0 bases; bases with no gene match: 13. The CDR3 sequence is 17 residues long. CDR3 bases: TGTGCCAGCAGCGTAGGCGGACTAGCGGCAGAGAGAGGAACGCAGTATTTT. Encoded protein: CASSVGGLAAERGTQYF.

This clone has more than one count but fewer than ten. This sequence joins TRBV28 and TRBJ2-3; 8 bases map to TRBD1. Trimming removed 5 bases from V and 4 bases from J; junction bases left unmatched: 11. Germline CDR1 reads MDHEN; CDR2 reads SYDVKM. This CDR3 comprises 16 residues. In DNA form, the CDR3 reads TGTGCCAGCAGTCTCGCCGGGACAGGATCATCAGATACGCAGTATTTT. It encodes CASSLAGTGSSDTQYF.

This sequence joins TRBV9 and TRBJ2-2; 7 bases align to TRBD2. Unmatched junction bases numbered 17, after V lost 4 bases and J lost 8 bases. CDR1 is SGDLS and CDR2 is YYNGEE in the germline V gene. The CDR3 covers 17 residues. The CDR3 DNA follows: TGTGCCAGCAGCCCCCACCGGACTAGTCTAATTCAAGGGGAGCTGTTTTTT. Translation: CASSPHRTSLIQGELFF. Supplemented by reference TRBV9 and TRBJ2-2, the full variable domain reads DSGVTQTPKHLITATGQRVTLRCSPRSGDLSVYWYQQSLDQGLQFLIQYYNGEERAKGNILERFSAQQFPDLHSELNLSSLELGDSALYFCASSPHRTSLIQGELFFGEGSRLTVL.

This sequence joins TRBV5-4 and TRBJ1-1; 12 positions match TRBD1. Per germline, CDR1 SGHNT and CDR2 YYREEE (reference sequence). The CDR3 extends over 16 amino acids. With V trimmed by 3 bases and J by 10 bases, 13 bases remained unmatched. The CDR3 sequence: CASSWTAGTGGEGAFF. In DNA, the CDR3 is TGTGCCAGCAGCTGGACCGCCGGGACAGGGGGCGAAGGAGCTTTCTTT. Based on the CDR3 plus reference TRBV5-4 and TRBJ1-1, the full variable domain is ETGVTQSPTHLIKTRGQQVTLRCSSQSGHNTVSWYQQALGQGPQFIFQYYREEENGRGNFPPRFSGLQFPNYSSELNVNALELDDSALYLCASSWTAGTGGEGAFFGQGTRLTVV.

Comments on this clone: This CDR3 is also generated by other DNA sequences in the sample. The chain has TRBV5-1 and TRBJ2-7, with D possibly being TRBD2 (5 bases). The germline CDR1 and CDR2 sequences are SGHRS and YFSETQ. The CDR3 is made up of 12 amino acids. V lost 3 bases to trimming and J lost 3 bases, with 7 bases between them. The CDR3 reads CASSSGVYEQYF. CDR3 in DNA: TGCGCCAGCAGCTCCGGGGTCTACGAGCAGTACTTC.

The chain is built from TRBV9 and TRBJ2-7; D might be TRBD2 (6 bases). Trimming left V 2 bases short and J 2 bases short, with 11 bases between. Germline CDR1 reads SGDLS; CDR2 reads YYNGEE. The CDR3 extends over 14 amino acids. CDR3 region: CASSVGGKAYEQYF. The CDR3 DNA sequence: TGTGCCAGCAGCGTCGGAGGGAAAGCCTACGAGCAGTACTTC.

The chain joins TRBV11-1 to TRBJ1-2; 7 bases line up with TRBD1. Trimming removed 5 bases from V and 3 bases from J; junction bases left unmatched: 9. Per the germline V gene, CDR1 is SGHAT and CDR2 is FQDESV (reference sequence). The CDR3 covers 15 residues. DNA of the CDR3: TGTGCCAGCAGCCCGATCCGGACAGGAGACTATGGCTACACCTTC. It specifies CASSPIRTGDYGYTF.

The J gene is TRBJ2-6, the V gene TRBV2; 7 bases line up with TRBD1. CDR3 length: 17 amino acids. V trimming: 7 bases; J trimming: 0 bases; junction bases outside the gene matches: 9. CDR1 and CDR2 (germline): SNHLY, FYNNEI. CDR3 DNA: TGTGCCAGCAAAGGGGGCAGGATTTTCTCTGGGGCCAACGTCCTGACTTTC. This sequence encodes CASKGGRIFSGANVLTF.

The chain is built from TRBV6-5 and TRBJ2-7, with a possible D match to TRBD1 (5 bases). The CDR3 extends over 13 amino acids. Germline V gene data show CDR1 as MNHEY and CDR2 as SVGAGI. V was clipped by 6 bases and J by 8 bases, with 17 bases between them. The CDR3 reads CASSNSQGLQQYF. CDR3 DNA sequence: TGTGCCAGCAGCAACAGCCAGGGCTTACAGCAGTACTTC.

The chain recombines TRBV11-2 with TRBJ2-2; no reliable D call. V lost 4 bases and J 2 bases, leaving 14 bases between the germline ends. The CDR3 consists of 16 residues. The germline gives CDR1 SGHAT, CDR2 FQNNGV. The chain's CDR3 is CASSSQVTVNTGELFF. CDR3 DNA: TGTGCCAGCAGCTCCCAGGTCACGGTAAACACCGGGGAGCTGTTTTTT. The variable domain in full, with the rest retrieved from reference TRBV11-2 and TRBJ2-2, is EAGVAQSPRYKIIEKRQSVAFWCNPISGHATLYWYQQILGQGPKLLIQFQNNGVVDDSQLPKDRFSAERLKGVDSTLKIQPAKLEDSAVYLCASSSQVTVNTGELFFGEGSRLTVL.

The rearrangement uses TRBV7-2 and TRBJ1-3, with TRBD1 identical over 7 bases. The CDR3 loop spans 16 amino acids. The J segment lost 0 bases and the V segment lost 4 bases, leaving 6 bases of the junction unmatched. Germline-derived CDR1 and CDR2 are SGHTA and FQGNSA. As DNA, the CDR3 is TGTGCCAGCAGCTCCAGGGACAGCCTCTCTGGAAACACCATATATTTT. It is translated as CASSSRDSLSGNTIYF.

CDR3 DNA: TGTGCCAGCAGCCTTGCCGGGACAGGGGGACAGCCCCAGCATTTT. The encoded protein is CASSLAGTGGQPQHF. The chain links TRBV16 to TRBJ1-5, with 11 bases identical to TRBD1. Germline CDR1 KGHSY, CDR2 FQNENV. The CDR3 is 15 amino acids. Trimming took 4 bases from V and 7 from J; bases not matched to a gene: 6.

This clone was found a few times. The chain has TRBV9 and TRBJ2-1, with 10 nucleotides matching TRBD2. The germline gives CDR1 SGDLS, CDR2 YYNGEE. V lost 0 bases and J lost 8; bases outside the gene matches: 5. CDR3 length equals 15 residues. Written as DNA, the CDR3 is TGTGCCAGCAGCGTAGATTTGGGGACTAGCGATGAGCAGTTCTTC. It yields the protein CASSVDLGTSDEQFF.

This rearrangement joins TRBV3-1 (or the pseudogene TRBV3-2) to TRBJ2-7, with 10 bases aligning to TRBD2. The length of the CDR3 is 18 residues. V trimming: 0 bases; J trimming: 3 bases; junction bases outside the gene matches: 11. Looked up from germline, CDR1 is LGHDT and CDR2 is YNNKEL (reference sequence). In DNA, the CDR3 is TGTGCCAGCAGCCAAGATCTAGTAGCGGGAGGTCTATTCTACGAGCAGTACTTC. Translation gives CASSQDLVAGGLFYEQYF.

This chain joins TRBV11-2 and TRBJ1-5, with D hard to call. The V and J ends lost 1 base and 0 bases respectively, with 7 bases between them. Germline values: CDR1 SGHAT, CDR2 FQNNGV. The CDR3 is 15 amino acids. The CDR3 loop is CASSLALGSNQPQHF. The CDR3 bases are TGTGCCAGCAGCTTAGCCCTAGGTAGCAATCAGCCCCAGCATTTT.

This clone was recorded only once. V is TRBV7-2 and J is TRBJ2-5, with TRBD2 matching 9 bases. The CDR3 covers 14 residues. CDR1 is SGHTA and CDR2 is FQGNSA in the germline V gene. V lost 5 bases to trimming and J lost 7 bases; unmatched junction nucleotides: 8. CDR3: CASSRDSGSGTQYF. The DNA of the CDR3 is TGTGCCAGCAGCCGCGATAGCGGGAGCGGGACCCAGTACTTC.

The V and J genes are TRBV27 and TRBJ2-7; 7 bases agree with TRBD1. The V and J ends lost 5 bases and 3 bases, in that order; junction bases with no gene match: 10. Germline lookup yields CDR1 MNHEY and CDR2 SMNVEV (reference sequence). The CDR3 is 15 amino acids. DNA for the CDR3: TGTGCCAGCAGTCTAACACCGGGACAGATCTACGAGCAGTACTTC. This gives the protein CASSLTPGQIYEQYF.

V is TRBV19 and J is TRBJ1-1, with 7 positions matching TRBD1. With V trimmed by 6 bases and J by 3 bases, 10 bases remained unmatched. Germline values: CDR1 LNHDA, CDR2 SQIVND (reference sequence). This CDR3 is 15 amino acids long. CDR3 nucleotide sequence: TGTGCCAGTAGAGGAAGGAGGGGGCCTGACACTGAAGCTTTCTTT. Its translation is CASRGRRGPDTEAFF.

The rearrangement links TRBV27 to TRBJ2-2, with a tentative D call TRBD2 (7 bases). Germline-derived CDR1 and CDR2 are MNHEY and SMNVEV (reference sequence). This CDR3 comprises 16 residues. Trimming stripped 5 bases from V and 4 bases from J, with 17 bases between. The CDR3 coding sequence is TGTGCCAGCAGTGGCTGGCGGGGGCGAGGCACCGGGGAGCTGTTTTTT. This codes for CASSGWRGRGTGELFF.

The chain combines TRBV29-1 with TRBJ2-1, with 8 bases lining up with TRBD2. Germline CDR1 SQVTM, CDR2 ANQGSEA. CDR3 length equals 13 residues. J lost 6 bases, V lost 5 bases, and 6 bases had no gene match. The CDR3: CSVSGTRVNEQFF. The CDR3 region has the DNA TGCAGCGTTTCCGGGACTAGGGTCAATGAGCAGTTCTTC.